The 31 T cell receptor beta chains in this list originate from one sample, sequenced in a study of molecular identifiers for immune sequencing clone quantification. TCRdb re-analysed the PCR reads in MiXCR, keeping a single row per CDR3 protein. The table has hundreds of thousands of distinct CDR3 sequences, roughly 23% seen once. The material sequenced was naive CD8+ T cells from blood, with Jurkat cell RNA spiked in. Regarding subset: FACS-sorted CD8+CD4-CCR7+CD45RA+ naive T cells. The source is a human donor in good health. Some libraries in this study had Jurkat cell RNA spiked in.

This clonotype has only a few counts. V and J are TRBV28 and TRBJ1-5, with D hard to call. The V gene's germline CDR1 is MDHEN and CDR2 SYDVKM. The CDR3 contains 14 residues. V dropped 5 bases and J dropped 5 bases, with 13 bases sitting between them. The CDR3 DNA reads TGTGCCAGCAGTCTAACGGCACTCCATCAGCCCCAGCATTTT. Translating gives CASSLTALHQPQHF.

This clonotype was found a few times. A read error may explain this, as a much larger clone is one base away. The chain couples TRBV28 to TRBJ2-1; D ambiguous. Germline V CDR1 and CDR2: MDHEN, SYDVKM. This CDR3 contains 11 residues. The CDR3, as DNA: TGTGCCAGCAGCACCTACAGTGAGCAGTTCTTC. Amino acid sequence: CASSTYSEQFF. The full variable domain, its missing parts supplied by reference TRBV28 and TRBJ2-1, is DVKVTQSSRYLVKRTGEKVFLECVQDMDHENMFWYRQDPGLGLRLIYFSYDVKMKEKGDIPEGYSVSREKKERFSLILESASTNQTSMYLCASSTYSEQFFGPGTRLTVL.

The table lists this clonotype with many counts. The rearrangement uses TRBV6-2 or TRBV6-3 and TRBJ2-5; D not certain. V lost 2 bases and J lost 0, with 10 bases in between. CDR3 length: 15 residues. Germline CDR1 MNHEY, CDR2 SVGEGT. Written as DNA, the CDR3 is TGTGCCAGCAGTTACGTTGGATGGGACCAAGAGACCCAGTACTTC. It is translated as CASSYVGWDQETQYF.

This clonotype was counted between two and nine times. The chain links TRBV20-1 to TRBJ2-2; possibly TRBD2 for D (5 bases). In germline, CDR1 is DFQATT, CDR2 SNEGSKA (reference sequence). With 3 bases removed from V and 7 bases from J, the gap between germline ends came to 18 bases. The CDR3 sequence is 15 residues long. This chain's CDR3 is CSASGIPPPFGELFF. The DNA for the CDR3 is TGCAGTGCTAGCGGGATCCCCCCACCGTTCGGGGAGCTGTTTTTT.

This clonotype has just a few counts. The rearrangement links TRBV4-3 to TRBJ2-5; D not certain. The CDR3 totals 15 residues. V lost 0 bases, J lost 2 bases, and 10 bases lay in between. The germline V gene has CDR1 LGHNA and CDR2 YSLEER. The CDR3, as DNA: TGCGCCAGCAGCCAAGAGTGGGTAGGACAAGAGACCCAGTACTTC. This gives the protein CASSQEWVGQETQYF.

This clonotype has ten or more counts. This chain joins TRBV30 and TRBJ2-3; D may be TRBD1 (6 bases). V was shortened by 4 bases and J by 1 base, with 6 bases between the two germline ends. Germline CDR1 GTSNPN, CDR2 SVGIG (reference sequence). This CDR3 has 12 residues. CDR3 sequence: CAWNRGTDTQYF. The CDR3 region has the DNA TGTGCCTGGAACAGGGGCACAGATACGCAGTATTTT.

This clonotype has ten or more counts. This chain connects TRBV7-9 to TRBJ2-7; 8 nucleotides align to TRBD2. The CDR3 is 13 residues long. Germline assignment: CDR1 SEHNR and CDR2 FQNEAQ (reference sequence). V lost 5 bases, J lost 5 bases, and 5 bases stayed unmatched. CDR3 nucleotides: TGTGCCAGCAGCCCATACGGGAGGGACGAGCAGTACTTC. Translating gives CASSPYGRDEQYF.

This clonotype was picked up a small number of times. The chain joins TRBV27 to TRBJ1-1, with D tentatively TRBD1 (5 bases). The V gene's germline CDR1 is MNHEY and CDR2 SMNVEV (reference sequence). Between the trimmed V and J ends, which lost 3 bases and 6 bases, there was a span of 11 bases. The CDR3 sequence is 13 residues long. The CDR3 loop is CASSLRGIAEAFF. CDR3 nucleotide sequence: TGTGCCAGCAGTTTGCGGGGGATCGCTGAAGCTTTCTTT.

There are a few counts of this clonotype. CDR3 nucleotides: TGTGCCAGCAGCTTAGGGGCTAGCGGGGACTCCTACAATGAGCAGTTCTTC. This codes for CASSLGASGDSYNEQFF. The gene calls are TRBV7-8 and TRBJ2-1; TRBD2 agrees at 9 bases. The trim removed 1 base at V and 0 bases at J, leaving 4 bases unmatched. CDR1 is SGHVS and CDR2 is FQNEAQ in the germline V gene. The CDR3 length is 17 residues.

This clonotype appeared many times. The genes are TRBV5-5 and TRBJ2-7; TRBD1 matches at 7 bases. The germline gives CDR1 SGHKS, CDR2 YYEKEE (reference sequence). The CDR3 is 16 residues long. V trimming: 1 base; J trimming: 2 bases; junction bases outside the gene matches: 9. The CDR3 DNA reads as TGTGCCAGCAGCTTGTTTGTAGGACAGGTCGCCTACGAGCAGTACTTC. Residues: CASSLFVGQVAYEQYF.

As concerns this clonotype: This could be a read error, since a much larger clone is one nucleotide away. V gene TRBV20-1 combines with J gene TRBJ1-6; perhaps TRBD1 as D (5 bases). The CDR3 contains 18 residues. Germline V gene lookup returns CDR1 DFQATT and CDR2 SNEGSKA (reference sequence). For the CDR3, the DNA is TGCAGTGCTAGAGATCCCTTGGGGGTATCCCCTTATAATTCACCCCTCAACTTT. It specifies CSARDPLGVSPYNSPLNF.

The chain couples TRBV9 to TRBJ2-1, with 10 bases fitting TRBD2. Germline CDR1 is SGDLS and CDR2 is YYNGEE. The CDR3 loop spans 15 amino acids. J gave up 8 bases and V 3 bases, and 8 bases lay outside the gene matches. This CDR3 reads CASSASGGGTYEQFF. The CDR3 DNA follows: TGTGCCAGCAGCGCCAGCGGGGGGGGTACATATGAGCAGTTCTTC.

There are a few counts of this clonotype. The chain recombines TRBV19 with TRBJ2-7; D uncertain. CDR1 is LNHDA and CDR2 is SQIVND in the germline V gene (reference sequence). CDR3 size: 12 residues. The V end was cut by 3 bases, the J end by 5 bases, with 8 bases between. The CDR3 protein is CASSIVPHEQYF. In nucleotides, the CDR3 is TGTGCCAGTAGTATTGTCCCCCACGAGCAGTACTTC.

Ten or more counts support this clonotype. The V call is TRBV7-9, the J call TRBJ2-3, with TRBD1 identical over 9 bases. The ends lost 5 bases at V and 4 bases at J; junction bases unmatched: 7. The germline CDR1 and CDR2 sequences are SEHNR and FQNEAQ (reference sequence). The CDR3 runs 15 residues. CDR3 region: CASSIRDRVPDTQYF. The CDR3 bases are TGTGCCAGCAGCATCCGGGACAGGGTCCCAGATACGCAGTATTTT.

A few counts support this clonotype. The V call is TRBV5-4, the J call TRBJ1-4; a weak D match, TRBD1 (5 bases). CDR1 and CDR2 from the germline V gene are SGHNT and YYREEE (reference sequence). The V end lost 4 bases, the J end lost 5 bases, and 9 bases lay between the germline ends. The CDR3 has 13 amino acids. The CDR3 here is CASSERGNEKLFF. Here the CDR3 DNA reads TGTGCCAGCAGCGAGCGGGGGAATGAAAAACTGTTTTTT.

The chain's CDR3 is CASSTGTGVRETQYF. DNA for the CDR3: TGTGCCAGCAGCACCGGGACAGGGGTAAGAGAGACCCAGTACTTC. This chain links TRBV5-6 with TRBJ2-5, with 10 bases fitting TRBD1. Germline V CDR1 and CDR2: SGHDT, YYEEEE. With 4 bases clipped from V and 4 bases from J, the junction kept 7 bases outside the gene matches. The CDR3 totals 15 residues.

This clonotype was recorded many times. In DNA form, the CDR3 reads TGTGCCATCAGTGAGTCCCAAGAGACCCAGTACTTC. It yields the protein CAISESQETQYF. The rearrangement joins TRBV10-3 to TRBJ2-5; the D is unclear. Trimming left V 0 bases short and J 1 base short, with 0 bases between. Germline V gene sequence: CDR1 ENHRY, CDR2 SYGVKD. The CDR3 has 12 amino acids.

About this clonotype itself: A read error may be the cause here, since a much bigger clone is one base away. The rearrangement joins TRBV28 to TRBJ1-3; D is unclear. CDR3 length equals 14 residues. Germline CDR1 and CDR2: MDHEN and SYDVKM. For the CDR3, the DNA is TGTGCCAGCGGTTTATTCCGGTCTGGAAACACCATATATTTT. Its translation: CASGLFRSGNTIYF.

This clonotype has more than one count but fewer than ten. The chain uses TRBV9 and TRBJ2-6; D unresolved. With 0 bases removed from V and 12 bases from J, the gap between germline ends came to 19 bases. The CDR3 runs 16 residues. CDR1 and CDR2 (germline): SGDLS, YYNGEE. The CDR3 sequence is CASSVATFGPSSVLTF. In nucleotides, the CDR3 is TGTGCCAGCAGCGTAGCTACGTTCGGGCCTTCGTCCGTCCTGACTTTC.

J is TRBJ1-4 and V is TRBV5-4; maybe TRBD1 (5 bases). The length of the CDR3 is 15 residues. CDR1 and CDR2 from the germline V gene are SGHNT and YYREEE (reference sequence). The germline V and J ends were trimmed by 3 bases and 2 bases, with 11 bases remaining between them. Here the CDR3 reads CASSYQGLTNEKLFF. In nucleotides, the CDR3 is TGTGCCAGCAGCTACCAGGGATTGACTAATGAAAAACTGTTTTTT.

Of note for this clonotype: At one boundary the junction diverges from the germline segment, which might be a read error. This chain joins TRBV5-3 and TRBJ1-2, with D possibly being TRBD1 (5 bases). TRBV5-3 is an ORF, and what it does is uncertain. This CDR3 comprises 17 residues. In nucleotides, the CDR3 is TGTGCCAGCAGCTTGGAATTTGCGAGGGGCTGTGACTATGGCTACACCTTC. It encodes CASSLEFARGCDYGYTF.

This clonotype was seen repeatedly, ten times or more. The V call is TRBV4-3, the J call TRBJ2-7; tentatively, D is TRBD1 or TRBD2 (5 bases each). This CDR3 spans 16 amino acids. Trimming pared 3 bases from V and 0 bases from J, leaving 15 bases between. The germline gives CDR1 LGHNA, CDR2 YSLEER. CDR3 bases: TGCGCCAGCAGCCACGAGAGGGCAGGGAGCTCCTACGAGCAGTACTTC. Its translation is CASSHERAGSSYEQYF.

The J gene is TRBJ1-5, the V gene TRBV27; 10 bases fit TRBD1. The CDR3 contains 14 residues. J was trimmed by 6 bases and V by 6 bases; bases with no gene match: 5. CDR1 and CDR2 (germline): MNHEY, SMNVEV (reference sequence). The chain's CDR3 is CASRQTGGSQPQHF. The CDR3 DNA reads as TGTGCCAGCAGACAGACAGGGGGCAGTCAGCCCCAGCATTTT.

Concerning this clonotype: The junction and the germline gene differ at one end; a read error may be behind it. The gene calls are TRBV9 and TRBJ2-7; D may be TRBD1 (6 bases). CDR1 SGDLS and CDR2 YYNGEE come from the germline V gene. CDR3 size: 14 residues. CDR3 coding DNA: TGTGCCAGAAGCGTCGGGACACAGACCTACGAGCAGTACTTC. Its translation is CARSVGTQTYEQYF. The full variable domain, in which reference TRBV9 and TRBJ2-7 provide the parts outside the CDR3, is DSGVTQTPKHLITATGQRVTLRCSPRSGDLSVYWYQQSLDQGLQFLIQYYNGEERAKGNILERFSAQQFPDLHSELNLSSLELGDSALYFCARSVGTQTYEQYFGPGTRLTVT.

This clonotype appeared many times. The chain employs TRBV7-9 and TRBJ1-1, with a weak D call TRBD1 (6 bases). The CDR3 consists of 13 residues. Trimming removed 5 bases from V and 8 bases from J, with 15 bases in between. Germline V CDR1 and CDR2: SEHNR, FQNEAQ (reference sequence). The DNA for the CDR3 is TGTGCCAGCAGCAGATCCGGGACACTAGAAGCTTTCTTT. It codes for CASSRSGTLEAFF.

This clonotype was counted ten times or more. CDR3 loop: CASSQDRSSYNEQFF. The CDR3 nucleotides are TGCGCCAGCAGCCAAGACAGGAGCTCCTACAATGAGCAGTTCTTC. This rearrangement joins TRBV4-3 to TRBJ2-1; no definite D call. The CDR3 covers 15 residues. The V gene's germline CDR1 is LGHNA and CDR2 YSLEER. V lost 0 bases and J lost 0, with 6 bases in between.

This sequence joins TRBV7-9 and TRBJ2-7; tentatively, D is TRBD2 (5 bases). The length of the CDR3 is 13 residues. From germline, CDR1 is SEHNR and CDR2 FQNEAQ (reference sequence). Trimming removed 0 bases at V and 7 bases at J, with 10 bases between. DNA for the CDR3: TGTGCCAGCAGCTTAGCTGTACCGGGGGAGCAGTACTTC. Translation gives CASSLAVPGEQYF.

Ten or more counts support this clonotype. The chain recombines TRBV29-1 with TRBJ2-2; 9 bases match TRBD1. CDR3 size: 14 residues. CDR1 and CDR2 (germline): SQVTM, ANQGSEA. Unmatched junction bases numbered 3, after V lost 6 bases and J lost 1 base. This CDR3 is CSVRDRVNTGELFF. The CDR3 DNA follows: TGCAGCGTCCGGGACAGGGTGAACACCGGGGAGCTGTTTTTT.

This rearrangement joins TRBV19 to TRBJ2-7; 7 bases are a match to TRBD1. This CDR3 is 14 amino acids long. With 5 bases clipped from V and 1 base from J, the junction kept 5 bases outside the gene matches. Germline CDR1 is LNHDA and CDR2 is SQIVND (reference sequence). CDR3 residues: CASSVDRASYEQYF. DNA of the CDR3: TGTGCCAGTAGTGTTGACAGGGCTTCCTACGAGCAGTACTTC.

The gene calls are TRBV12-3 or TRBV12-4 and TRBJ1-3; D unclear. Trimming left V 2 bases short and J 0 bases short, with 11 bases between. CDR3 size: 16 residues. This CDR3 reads CASSLNSGSSGNTIYF. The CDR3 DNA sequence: TGTGCCAGCAGTTTAAACAGTGGTAGCTCTGGAAACACCATATATTTT.

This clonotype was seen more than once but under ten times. Written as DNA, the CDR3 is TGCAGTGCTAGAGATCGGGACAGGGCAGTCGGACACACTGAAGCTTTCTTT. It yields the protein CSARDRDRAVGHTEAFF. The rearrangement links TRBV20-1 to TRBJ1-1; 9 bases are shared with TRBD1. V dropped 0 bases and J dropped 3; count of bases not matched to a gene: 11. The CDR3 contains 17 residues. Per germline, CDR1 DFQATT and CDR2 SNEGSKA (reference sequence).